A single sample gave rise to the 8 T cell receptor beta chains below, sequenced in a study of T cell changes during pregnancy in multiple sclerosis. This table comes from immunoSEQ multiplex PCR, and its TCRdb copy is limited to in-frame clones, with some not included. The table has about 68,000 clones, 90% seen once. This sample comprised peripheral blood, obtained in the third trimester of pregnancy. These receptors all stem from a female donor with multiple sclerosis, enrolled in a pregnancy study.

Only a few counts were recorded for this clone. The chain recombines TRBV6-5 with TRBJ1-1, with 9 positions matching TRBD1. Germline V gene lookup returns CDR1 MNHEY and CDR2 SVGAGI. This CDR3 is 14 amino acids long. Losses at the gene ends were 6 bases for V and 4 bases for J; bases not matched to a gene: 6. The CDR3 loop is CASRSQQGATEAFF. In DNA, the CDR3 is TGTGCCAGCAGGTCACAACAGGGGGCCACTGAAGCTTTCTTT.

The chain uses TRBV28 and TRBJ1-5; 9 bases agree with TRBD1. The germline CDR1 and CDR2 sequences are MDHEN and SYDVKM. CDR3 length: 17 amino acids. With V trimmed by 7 bases and J by 6 bases, 16 bases remained unmatched. CDR3 in DNA: TGTGCCAGCATTTCTACGACAGGGGGTAGGTTTAGTCAGCCCCAGCATTTT. Its translation: CASISTTGGRFSQPQHF.

V gene TRBV7-9 combines with J gene TRBJ1-4; 7 bases match TRBD1. CDR3 length: 15 amino acids. In germline, CDR1 is SEHNR, CDR2 FQNEAQ (reference sequence). V lost 5 bases and J lost 6; bases outside the gene matches: 9. In DNA form, the CDR3 reads TGTGCCAGCAGCGCCTTACAGGGGTACGATGAAAAACTGTTTTTT. Translation: CASSALQGYDEKLFF.

J is TRBJ2-7 and V is TRBV19; 10 nucleotides align to TRBD2. Looked up from germline, CDR1 is LNHDA and CDR2 is SQIVND (reference sequence). With V trimmed by 3 bases and J by 0 bases, 5 bases remained unmatched. The CDR3 is 16 amino acids. CDR3 amino acids: CASSIGLAESSYEQYF. The CDR3 region has the DNA TGTGCCAGTAGTATTGGACTAGCGGAAAGCTCCTACGAGCAGTACTTC.

The chain couples TRBV7-9 to TRBJ2-7; 11 bases map to TRBD1. The CDR3 length is 15 residues. Germline V lookup: CDR1 SEHNR, CDR2 FQNEAQ (reference sequence). V lost 1 base and J lost 6; bases outside the gene matches: 5. CDR3 nucleotides: TGTGCCAGCAGCTTAGGGGGACAGGGGGAGGTCGAGCAGTACTTC. This gives the protein CASSLGGQGEVEQYF.

This clone has a handful of counts. The CDR3 DNA sequence: TGTGCCAGCAGAGACAGCAAAGGGAACACTGAAGCTTTCTTT. It codes for CASRDSKGNTEAFF. The chain carries TRBV6-6 and TRBJ1-1; weak D call: TRBD1 (5 bases). Germline CDR1 reads MNHNY; CDR2 reads SVGAGI (reference sequence). Trimming shortened V by 6 bases and J by 1 base, and 12 bases separated the two germline ends. The CDR3 has 14 residues.

The chain joins TRBV18 to TRBJ1-1, with 7 positions matching TRBD1. The CDR3 is 14 residues long. CDR1 is KGHSH and CDR2 is LQKENI in the germline V gene. J gave up 2 bases and V 7 bases, and 7 bases lay outside the gene matches. The CDR3 region is CASFGTAHNTEAFF. The DNA of the CDR3 is TGTGCCAGCTTTGGGACAGCTCATAACACTGAAGCTTTCTTT.

The V gene is TRBV4-3, the J gene TRBJ1-2, with a possible D match to TRBD1 (6 bases). V lost 3 bases, J lost 6 bases, and 17 bases lay in between. The CDR3 covers 15 residues. Germline CDR1 reads LGHNA; CDR2 reads YSLEER. DNA for the CDR3: TGCGCCAGCAGCCAGGACCCGAAGGGGGAACATGGCTACACCTTC. This gives the protein CASSQDPKGEHGYTF.